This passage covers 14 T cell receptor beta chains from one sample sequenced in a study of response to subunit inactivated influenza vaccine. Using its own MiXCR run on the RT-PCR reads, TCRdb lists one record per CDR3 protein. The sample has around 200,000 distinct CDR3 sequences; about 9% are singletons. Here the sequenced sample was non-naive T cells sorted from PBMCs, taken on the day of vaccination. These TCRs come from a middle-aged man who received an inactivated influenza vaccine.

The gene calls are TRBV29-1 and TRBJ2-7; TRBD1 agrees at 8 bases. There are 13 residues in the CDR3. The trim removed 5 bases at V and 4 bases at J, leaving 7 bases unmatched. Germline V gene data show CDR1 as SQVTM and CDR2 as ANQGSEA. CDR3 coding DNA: TGCAGCGTTAGCGGCAGGGGGCTTTACGAGCAGTACTTC. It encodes CSVSGRGLYEQYF.

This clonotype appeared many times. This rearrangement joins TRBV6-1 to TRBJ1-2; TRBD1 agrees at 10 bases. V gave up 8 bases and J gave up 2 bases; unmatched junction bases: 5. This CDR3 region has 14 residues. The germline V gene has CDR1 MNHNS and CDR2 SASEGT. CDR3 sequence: CASLTGGANYGYTF. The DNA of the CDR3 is TGTGCCAGCTTGACAGGGGGCGCCAACTATGGCTACACCTTC.

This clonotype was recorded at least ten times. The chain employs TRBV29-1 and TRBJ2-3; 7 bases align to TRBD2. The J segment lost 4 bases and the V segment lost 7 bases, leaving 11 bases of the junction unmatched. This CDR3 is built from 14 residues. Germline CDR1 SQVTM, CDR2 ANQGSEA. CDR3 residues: CSAGWSGMADTQYF. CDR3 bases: TGCAGCGCCGGGTGGAGCGGGATGGCAGATACGCAGTATTTT.

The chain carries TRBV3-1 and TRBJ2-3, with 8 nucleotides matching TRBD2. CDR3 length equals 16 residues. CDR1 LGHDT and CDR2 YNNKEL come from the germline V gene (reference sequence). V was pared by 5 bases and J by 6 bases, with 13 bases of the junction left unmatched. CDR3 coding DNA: TGTGCCAGCAGCACGCAAAGCGGGGGCCTCACCGATACGCAGTATTTT. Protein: CASSTQSGGLTDTQYF.

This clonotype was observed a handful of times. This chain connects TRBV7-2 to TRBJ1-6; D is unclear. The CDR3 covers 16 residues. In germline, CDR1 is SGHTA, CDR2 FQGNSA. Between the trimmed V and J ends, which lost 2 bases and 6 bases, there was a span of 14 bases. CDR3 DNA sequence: TGTGCCAGCAGCTTATCGTCAAGCAAGATTAATTCACCCCTCCACTTT. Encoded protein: CASSLSSSKINSPLHF.

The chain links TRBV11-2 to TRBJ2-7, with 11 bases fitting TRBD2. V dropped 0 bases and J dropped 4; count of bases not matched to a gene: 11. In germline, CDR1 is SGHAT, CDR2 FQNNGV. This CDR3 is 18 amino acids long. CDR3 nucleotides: TGTGCCAGCAGCTTAGAGGTGTCGGCTAGCGGGAGGCCTTACGAGCAGTACTTC. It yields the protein CASSLEVSASGRPYEQYF.

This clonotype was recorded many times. Here the CDR3 reads CASSLGGRVTEAFF. In nucleotides, the CDR3 is TGTGCCAGCAGCTTAGGCGGCAGGGTCACTGAAGCTTTCTTT. The V call is TRBV7-9, the J call TRBJ1-1, with a weak D call TRBD1 (5 bases). Germline loops: CDR1 SEHNR, CDR2 FQNEAQ (reference sequence). The ends were cut back, 1 base at V and 4 bases at J, with 10 bases in the middle. The CDR3 extends over 14 amino acids.

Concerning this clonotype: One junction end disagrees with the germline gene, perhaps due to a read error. This CDR3 reads CAISEAGIPGQAQYQPQHF. CDR3 nucleotides: TGTGCCATCAGTGAAGCGGGGATCCCGGGACAGGCACAGTATCAGCCCCAGCATTTT. The genes are TRBV6-1 and TRBJ1-5; 8 nucleotides line up with TRBD1. In germline, CDR1 is MNHNS, CDR2 SASEGT. This CDR3 contains 19 residues.

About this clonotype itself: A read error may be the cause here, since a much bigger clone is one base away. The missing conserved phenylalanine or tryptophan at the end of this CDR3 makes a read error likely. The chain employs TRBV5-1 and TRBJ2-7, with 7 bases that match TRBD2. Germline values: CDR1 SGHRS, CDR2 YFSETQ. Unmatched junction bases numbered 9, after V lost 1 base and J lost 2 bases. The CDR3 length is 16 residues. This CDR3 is CASSLHGEGLPYEQYL. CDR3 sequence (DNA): TGCGCCAGCAGCTTGCATGGGGAGGGCCTCCCCTACGAGCAGTACCTC.

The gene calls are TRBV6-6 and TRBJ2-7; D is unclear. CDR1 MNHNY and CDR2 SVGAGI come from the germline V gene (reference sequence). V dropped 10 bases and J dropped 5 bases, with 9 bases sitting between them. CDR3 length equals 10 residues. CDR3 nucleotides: TGTGCCACCGAACTCCACGAGCAGTACTTC. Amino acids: CATELHEQYF.

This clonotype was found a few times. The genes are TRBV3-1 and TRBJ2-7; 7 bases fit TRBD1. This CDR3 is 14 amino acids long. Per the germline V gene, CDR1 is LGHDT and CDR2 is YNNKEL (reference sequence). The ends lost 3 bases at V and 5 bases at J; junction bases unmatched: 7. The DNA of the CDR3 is TGTGCCAGCAGCCAGGTAGGGGGCCCGAACGAGCAGTACTTC. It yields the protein CASSQVGGPNEQYF.

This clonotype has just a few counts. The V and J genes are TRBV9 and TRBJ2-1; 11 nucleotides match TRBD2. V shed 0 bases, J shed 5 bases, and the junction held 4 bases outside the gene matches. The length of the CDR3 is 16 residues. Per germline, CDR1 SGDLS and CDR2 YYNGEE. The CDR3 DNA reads TGTGCCAGCAGCGTAGCTCTACTAGCGGGAGACAATGAGCAGTTCTTC. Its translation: CASSVALLAGDNEQFF.

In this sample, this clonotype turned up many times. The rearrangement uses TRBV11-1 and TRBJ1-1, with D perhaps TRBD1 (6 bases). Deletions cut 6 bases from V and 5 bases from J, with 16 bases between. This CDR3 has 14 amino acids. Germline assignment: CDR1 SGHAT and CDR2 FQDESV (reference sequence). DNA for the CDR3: TGTGCCAGCAGTCAGGGGTTATCGGGGACTGAAGCTTTCTTT. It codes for CASSQGLSGTEAFF.

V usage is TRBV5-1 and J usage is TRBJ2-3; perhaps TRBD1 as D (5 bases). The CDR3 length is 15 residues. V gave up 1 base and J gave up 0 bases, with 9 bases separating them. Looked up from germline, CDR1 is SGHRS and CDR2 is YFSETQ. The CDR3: CASSLSRVSTDTQYF. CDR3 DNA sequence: TGCGCCAGCAGCTTGAGCAGGGTTAGCACAGATACGCAGTATTTT.